Listed here are 19 T cell receptor beta chains from one sample, sequenced in a study of blood T cell repertoires in COVID-19. Using immunoSEQ multiplex PCR, the repertoire was profiled, and TCRdb retains in-frame clones only, with some absent. This sample carries 120,000 to 150,000 clones, about 88% of them seen once, and the ten largest clones take over 2%. The sample taken for sequencing was peripheral blood. The receptor set was obtained from a human donor in a cohort sampled during active COVID-19.

The CDR3 is CASSVGHQNTEAFF. The CDR3 DNA reads as TGTGCCAGCAGCGTTGGACACCAGAACACTGAAGCTTTCTTT. V usage is TRBV9 and J usage is TRBJ1-1; weak D call: TRBD1 (5 bases). The CDR3 runs 14 residues. Germline lookup yields CDR1 SGDLS and CDR2 YYNGEE. V lost 2 bases to trimming and J lost 1 base, with 9 bases between them.

The chain uses TRBV27 and TRBJ1-5, with 10 bases aligning to TRBD1. In germline, CDR1 is MNHEY, CDR2 SMNVEV (reference sequence). The CDR3 totals 16 residues. The trim removed 3 bases at V and 6 bases at J, leaving 8 bases unmatched. The CDR3 is CASSFTGTGVSQPQHF. The CDR3, as DNA: TGTGCCAGCAGTTTCACCGGGACAGGGGTAAGTCAGCCCCAGCATTTT.

The chain is built from TRBV6-5 and TRBJ1-2, with D possibly being TRBD1 (5 bases). Germline CDR1 and CDR2: MNHEY and SVGAGI. The germline V and J ends were trimmed by 2 bases and 6 bases, with 13 bases remaining between them. This CDR3 is 14 amino acids long. The CDR3 loop is CASSYDSGRDGYTF. CDR3 in DNA: TGTGCCAGCAGTTACGACTCAGGGAGGGATGGCTACACCTTC.

The V gene is TRBV6-1, the J gene TRBJ1-6, with unresolved D. From germline, CDR1 is MNHNS and CDR2 SASEGT. There are 15 residues in the CDR3. The ends were cut back, 1 base at V and 3 bases at J, with 7 bases in the middle. CDR3 in DNA: TGTGCCAGCAGTGAAGACGTCAGCTATAATTCACCCCTCCACTTT. Translation: CASSEDVSYNSPLHF.

V is TRBV11-1 and J is TRBJ1-1; no clear D gene. CDR1 and CDR2 from the germline V gene are SGHAT and FQDESV (reference sequence). CDR3 length: 14 residues. V lost 3 bases and J lost 4, with 12 bases in between. In DNA, the CDR3 is TGTGCCAGCAGCTTCCGGAAAGGGAGCACTGAAGCTTTCTTT. Encoded protein: CASSFRKGSTEAFF.

The V and J genes are TRBV6-5 and TRBJ2-7; 13 bases are shared with TRBD2. CDR3 length equals 14 residues. Germline assignment: CDR1 MNHEY and CDR2 SVGAGI. Germline trimming cut 5 bases from V and 4 bases from J; bases unmatched to any gene: 2. CDR3 sequence reads: CASSQTSGGYEQYF. The CDR3 DNA sequence: TGTGCCAGCAGTCAGACTAGCGGGGGGTACGAGCAGTACTTC.

The J gene is TRBJ1-6, the V gene TRBV5-1; 9 bases fit TRBD1. In germline, CDR1 is SGHRS, CDR2 YFSETQ. Trimming at V came to 0 bases and at J to 10 bases, leaving 8 bases not matched to a gene. This CDR3 has 16 residues. The CDR3 DNA reads TGCGCCAGCAGCTTGGGTGTGGGACAGGGTACCTCACCCCTCCACTTT. It encodes CASSLGVGQGTSPLHF.

The V gene is TRBV16, the J gene TRBJ2-1, with TRBD2 identical over 9 bases. V was clipped by 0 bases and J by 9 bases; unmatched bases: 9. CDR3 length: 16 residues. The V gene's germline CDR1 is KGHSY and CDR2 FQNENV. The CDR3 DNA reads as TGTGCCAGCAGCCAATCTTTTGGAGCGGGGGGCGGTGAGCAGTTCTTC. Translated: CASSQSFGAGGGEQFF.

J is TRBJ2-1 and V is TRBV5-1, with D maybe TRBD1 (5 bases). The CDR3 extends over 16 amino acids. The V and J ends lost 0 bases and 2 bases respectively, with 12 bases between them. Germline V gene sequence: CDR1 SGHRS, CDR2 YFSETQ. CDR3 nucleotide sequence: TGCGCCAGCAGCTTGGAGGGCCAGGGCCCCTACAATGAGCAGTTCTTC. Translating it yields CASSLEGQGPYNEQFF.

The chain is built from TRBV5-1 and TRBJ2-1, with a weak D call TRBD1 (6 bases). Germline V gene data show CDR1 as SGHRS and CDR2 as YFSETQ. This CDR3 is built from 14 residues. Trimming stripped 2 bases from V and 7 bases from J, with 13 bases between. CDR3 sequence reads: CASSFRGTANEQFF. For the CDR3, the DNA is TGCGCCAGCAGCTTCAGGGGTACGGCGAATGAGCAGTTCTTC.

The V and J genes are TRBV9 and TRBJ1-2; TRBD1 agrees at 12 bases. The V segment lost 5 bases and the J segment 2 bases; nucleotides outside the gene matches: 7. The CDR3 spans 16 residues. Germline V lookup: CDR1 SGDLS, CDR2 YYNGEE. The CDR3 region is CASRGTGGGPNYGYTF. The CDR3 nucleotides are TGTGCCAGCAGAGGGACAGGGGGCGGCCCGAACTATGGCTACACCTTC.

This sequence joins TRBV19 and TRBJ2-7; D possibly corresponds to TRBD1 (6 bases). Trimming cost V 4 bases and J 4 bases, with 14 bases left between them. This CDR3 has 14 residues. Per germline, CDR1 LNHDA and CDR2 SQIVND (reference sequence). The CDR3 DNA reads as TGTGCCAGTAGTAGGACAGTAGACTTTTACGAGCAGTACTTC. It codes for CASSRTVDFYEQYF.

In the case of this clone: This sample includes further DNA sequences coding for the same CDR3. V gene TRBV6-5 combines with J gene TRBJ1-1, with D perhaps TRBD1 (5 bases). Between the trimmed V and J ends, which lost 3 bases and 14 bases, there was a span of 19 bases. This CDR3 is built from 13 residues. In germline, CDR1 is MNHEY, CDR2 SVGAGI. Here the CDR3 reads CASSYERQGRAFF. CDR3 sequence (DNA): TGTGCCAGCAGTTATGAACGGCAGGGTAGAGCCTTCTTT.

The chain combines TRBV7-9 with TRBJ2-5; TRBD1 matches at 8 bases. The CDR3 is 15 residues long. Germline trimming cut 3 bases from V and 4 bases from J; bases unmatched to any gene: 7. The germline V gene has CDR1 SEHNR and CDR2 FQNEAQ (reference sequence). CDR3 DNA sequence: TGTGCCAGCAGCTTCGGACAGGGAGAATTAGAGACCCAGTACTTC. This translates into CASSFGQGELETQYF.

The rearrangement joins TRBV5-4 to TRBJ2-3; 7 positions agree with TRBD2. Per the germline V gene, CDR1 is SGHNT and CDR2 is YYREEE (reference sequence). The trim removed 0 bases at V and 1 base at J, leaving 5 bases unmatched. CDR3 length: 16 residues. CDR3 protein: CASSLDGGSGTDTQYF. For the CDR3, the DNA is TGTGCCAGCAGCTTGGATGGCGGGAGCGGCACAGATACGCAGTATTTT.

The V gene is TRBV24-1, the J gene TRBJ1-2; D not resolved. CDR3 length: 14 residues. CDR1 KGHDR and CDR2 SFDVKD come from the germline V gene. Trimming took 4 bases from V and 0 from J, leaving 8 bases between them. DNA of the CDR3: TGTGCCACCAGTGAAGTGACAACTAACTATGGCTACACCTTC. This gives the protein CATSEVTTNYGYTF.

V is TRBV30 and J is TRBJ2-5; 8 positions agree with TRBD2. CDR3 length: 13 amino acids. Germline-derived CDR1 and CDR2 are GTSNPN and SVGIG (reference sequence). V gave up 3 bases and J gave up 6 bases; unmatched junction bases: 6. CDR3: CAWRLGTRQTQYF. CDR3 DNA sequence: TGTGCCTGGAGGCTCGGGACTAGGCAGACCCAGTACTTC.

For the CDR3, the DNA is TGCAGTGCTAGTGATCCCCGGACAGGGGTCACCAATCAGCCCCAGCATTTT. This translates into CSASDPRTGVTNQPQHF. V is TRBV20-1 and J is TRBJ1-5; 9 nucleotides agree with TRBD1. Unmatched junction bases numbered 12, after V lost 3 bases and J lost 3 bases. This CDR3 has 17 residues. From germline, CDR1 is DFQATT and CDR2 SNEGSKA (reference sequence).

This clone was seen only a few times. CDR3: CAWSGDRGTYGYTF. In DNA form, the CDR3 reads TGTGCCTGGAGCGGGGACAGGGGCACCTATGGCTACACCTTC. The V gene is TRBV30, the J gene TRBJ1-2; 10 bases map to TRBD1. Losses at the gene ends were 3 bases for V and 4 bases for J; bases not matched to a gene: 5. CDR1 is GTSNPN, CDR2 SVGIG, per germline (reference sequence). The CDR3 has 14 amino acids.